Below are 30 T cell receptor beta chains sequenced from a single sample in a study of blood T cells in healthy people across ages. A second PCR of about 7 to 12 cycles used a sample-barcoded 5' primer and a J-beta primer mix. TCRdb called the 5' RACE reads again in MiXCR, with one record for every CDR3 protein. The table includes 540,000 or so distinct CDR3 sequences, 40% to 50% detected once. The sample comprised blood. The source is a man older than 75 in good health.

The J gene is TRBJ2-1, the V gene TRBV7-9, with D possibly being TRBD2 (6 bases). The CDR3 covers 17 residues. V was cut by 4 bases and J by 8 bases, with 24 bases left in between. Germline-derived CDR1 and CDR2 are SEHNR and FQNEAQ (reference sequence). In DNA, the CDR3 is TGTGCCAGCAGCTCAGAAATTCGGGAGAATTTTTACCATGAGCAGTTCTTC. It yields the protein CASSSEIRENFYHEQFF.

This clonotype came up a few times. The V call is TRBV3-1, the J call TRBJ1-2, with D perhaps TRBD1 (6 bases). The CDR3 length is 14 residues. Germline V gives CDR1 LGHDT, CDR2 YNNKEL (reference sequence). V was pared by 1 base and J by 3 bases, with 9 bases between. Here the CDR3 reads CASSQGNRDYGYTF. The CDR3 coding sequence is TGTGCCAGCAGCCAAGGGAACAGGGACTATGGCTACACCTTC.

This clonotype appeared a few times. The chain recombines TRBV6-6 with TRBJ1-3, with D unclear. V was cut by 4 bases and J by 7 bases, with 14 bases left in between. The CDR3 consists of 14 residues. The V gene's germline CDR1 is MNHNY and CDR2 SVGAGI (reference sequence). This CDR3 reads CASSLGLTVNTIYF. Written as DNA, the CDR3 is TGTGCCAGCAGTTTAGGCCTCACCGTGAACACCATATATTTT.

This clonotype was recorded once. The rearrangement links TRBV7-8 to TRBJ2-7; 8 bases match TRBD1. Germline values: CDR1 SGHVS, CDR2 FQNEAQ. The ends lost 5 bases at V and 5 bases at J; junction bases unmatched: 14. This CDR3 has 16 residues. Here the CDR3 reads CASSPGTGREIDEQYF. The CDR3 bases are TGTGCCAGCAGCCCCGGGACAGGACGTGAAATCGACGAGCAGTACTTC.

The chain uses TRBV28 and TRBJ2-1; no firm D call. Germline V gives CDR1 MDHEN, CDR2 SYDVKM. The V gene lost 2 bases and the J gene lost 6 bases, with 5 bases spanning the gap. The length of the CDR3 is 12 residues. The CDR3: CASSLRVNEQFF. CDR3 nucleotides: TGTGCCAGCAGTTTACGAGTCAATGAGCAGTTCTTC.

This clonotype was counted between two and nine times. The gene calls are TRBV6-6 and TRBJ1-4; 7 bases line up with TRBD1. CDR1 and CDR2 (germline): MNHNY, SVGAGI (reference sequence). V was clipped by 6 bases and J by 4 bases; unmatched bases: 5. There are 14 residues in the CDR3. DNA of the CDR3: TGTGCCAGCAGGCGAACAGGGGATAATGAAAAACTGTTTTTT. Protein product: CASRRTGDNEKLFF.

V gene TRBV2 combines with J gene TRBJ2-7; D unclear. V was trimmed by 4 bases and J by 7 bases, leaving 14 bases between them. CDR1 and CDR2 (germline): SNHLY, FYNNEI. The CDR3 length is 13 residues. The CDR3 loop reads CASSVGNYNEQYF. In nucleotides, the CDR3 is TGTGCCAGCAGTGTGGGGAACTACAATGAGCAGTACTTC.

V usage is TRBV6-2 or TRBV6-3 and J usage is TRBJ2-7, with TRBD2 identical over 11 bases. The junction had 4 bases not matched to a gene; V was cut back by 4 bases and J by 2 bases. Germline CDR1 is MNHEY and CDR2 is SVGEGT. The CDR3 spans 15 residues. In DNA, the CDR3 is TGTGCCAGCAGTTGGGATAGCGGGAGGGCCTACGAGCAGTACTTC. This gives the protein CASSWDSGRAYEQYF.

DNA of the CDR3: TGCAGTGCTCTCACCACGGAGACCCAGTACTTC. This codes for CSALTTETQYF. The gene calls are TRBV20-1 and TRBJ2-4, with D hard to call. TRBJ2-5 matches the DNA end more closely, so the J call is doubtful. Germline lookup yields CDR1 DFQATT and CDR2 SNEGSKA (reference sequence). The CDR3 consists of 11 residues.

This clonotype showed up just once. V and J are TRBV6-6 and TRBJ2-7; D is perhaps TRBD1 (5 bases). Germline loops: CDR1 MNHNY, CDR2 SVGAGI (reference sequence). The CDR3 length is 13 residues. The V gene lost 7 bases and the J gene lost 3 bases, with 13 bases spanning the gap. DNA of the CDR3: TGTGCCAGCAACCCGACAGTGAGCTACGAGCAGTACTTC. Translation gives CASNPTVSYEQYF.

The rearrangement uses TRBV25-1 and TRBJ2-6; D is possibly TRBD1 (6 bases). From germline, CDR1 is MGHDK and CDR2 SYGVNS. The CDR3 sequence is 16 residues long. The ends were cut back, 4 bases at V and 2 bases at J, with 12 bases in the middle. The CDR3 DNA reads TGTGCCAGCAGTGCCATCAACAGGGCTGGGGCCAACGTCCTGACTTTC. Translated: CASSAINRAGANVLTF.

This clonotype has at least ten counts. DNA for the CDR3: TGCAGTGCCGAGCCTCTAGCGGGAACAGATACGCAGTATTTT. This gives the protein CSAEPLAGTDTQYF. The rearrangement links TRBV20-1 to TRBJ2-3; 9 nucleotides align to TRBD2. The germline V gene encodes CDR1 DFQATT and CDR2 SNEGSKA (reference sequence). CDR3 size: 14 residues. V shed 6 bases and J 3 bases; nucleotides not matched to a gene: 7.

In its sample, this clonotype was seen a few times. The CDR3 reads CASSLVFAESTDTQYF. The CDR3 nucleotides are TGCGCCAGCAGCTTGGTGTTTGCGGAAAGCACAGATACGCAGTATTTT. The chain combines TRBV5-1 with TRBJ2-3; D remains unclear. The V and J ends lost 0 bases and 0 bases respectively, with 11 bases between them. This CDR3 has 16 amino acids. From germline, CDR1 is SGHRS and CDR2 YFSETQ.

The V call is TRBV7-2, the J call TRBJ1-2; D is possibly TRBD1 (5 bases). The CDR3 has 14 amino acids. Germline V lookup: CDR1 SGHTA, CDR2 FQGNSA. V lost 5 bases to trimming and J lost 8 bases, with 18 bases between them. The CDR3 region is CASSLTDRSRGYTF. The CDR3 DNA reads TGTGCCAGCAGCCTAACCGACAGATCGAGGGGCTACACCTTC.

This clonotype was seen many times. The chain is built from TRBV28 and TRBJ2-7; the D gene could be TRBD1 or TRBD2 (5 bases each). V dropped 11 bases and J dropped 0 bases, with 17 bases sitting between them. The CDR3 consists of 14 residues. Germline V gene data show CDR1 as MDHEN and CDR2 as SYDVKM. CDR3 coding DNA: TGTGCCGCAGCCACGCCCGGGACCTCCTACGAGCAGTACTTC. Protein sequence: CAAATPGTSYEQYF. The whole variable domain, remainder taken from reference TRBV28 and TRBJ2-7, is DVKVTQSSRYLVKRTGEKVFLECVQDMDHENMFWYRQDPGLGLRLIYFSYDVKMKEKGDIPEGYSVSREKKERFSLILESASTNQTSMYLCAAATPGTSYEQYFGPGTRLTVT.

This clonotype was observed a few times. The rearrangement joins TRBV20-1 to TRBJ2-3, with TRBD1 matching over 7 bases. Germline CDR1 is DFQATT and CDR2 is SNEGSKA (reference sequence). The ends lost 5 bases at V and 6 bases at J; junction bases unmatched: 8. The CDR3 has 13 residues. The CDR3 region has the DNA TGCAGTGCTTTGACAGGGTGGTGGGATACGCAGTATTTT. Encoded protein: CSALTGWWDTQYF.

This clonotype was counted between two and nine times. The J gene is TRBJ2-3, the V gene TRBV4-1; the D gene is possibly TRBD2 (5 bases). Germline values: CDR1 MGHRA, CDR2 YSYEKL. V was trimmed by 0 bases and J by 4 bases, leaving 14 bases between them. CDR3 length equals 16 residues. In DNA form, the CDR3 reads TGCGCCAGCAGCCAAGATCGAGGGCGGAGCGCAGATACGCAGTATTTT. Translated: CASSQDRGRSADTQYF.

This clonotype was counted only a few times. The rearrangement joins TRBV7-9 to TRBJ2-7; D is uncertain. The CDR3 is 19 residues long. The V end was cut by 1 base, the J end by 0 bases, with 22 bases between. The germline V gene has CDR1 SEHNR and CDR2 FQNEAQ (reference sequence). CDR3 residues: CASSLDAPFLKASSYEQYF. The CDR3 bases are TGTGCCAGCAGCTTAGATGCACCTTTCCTGAAGGCGAGCTCCTACGAGCAGTACTTC.

This chain's CDR3 is CSARDDIGQGVPEQYF. As DNA, the CDR3 is TGCAGTGCTAGAGATGATATTGGACAGGGGGTCCCCGAGCAGTACTTC. The chain links TRBV20-1 to TRBJ2-5, with TRBD1 identical over 10 bases. The DNA end is a closer match to TRBJ2-7, so the J assignment may be wrong. Germline V lookup: CDR1 DFQATT, CDR2 SNEGSKA (reference sequence). This CDR3 comprises 16 residues.

V and J are TRBV7-2 and TRBJ2-7; 9 bases line up with TRBD2. The CDR3 totals 15 residues. CDR1 is SGHTA, CDR2 FQGNSA, per germline. The V and J ends lost 0 bases and 7 bases, in that order; junction bases with no gene match: 7. The CDR3 nucleotides are TGTGCCAGCAGCTTAGCAGGGACTAGCTCGAGGGAGCAGTACTTC. Encoded protein: CASSLAGTSSREQYF.

This chain connects TRBV20-1 to TRBJ2-3; 7 bases align to TRBD1. The ends lost 6 bases at V and 5 bases at J; junction bases unmatched: 11. CDR1 is DFQATT and CDR2 is SNEGSKA in the germline V gene (reference sequence). The CDR3 sequence is 14 residues long. CDR3 sequence reads: CSALTRQGEDTQYF. For the CDR3, the DNA is TGCAGTGCCCTGACTCGCCAGGGGGAAGATACGCAGTATTTT.

The chain recombines TRBV7-8 with TRBJ1-6; 7 positions match TRBD1. This CDR3 spans 15 amino acids. V shed 5 bases, J shed 5 bases, and the junction held 6 bases outside the gene matches. Germline V gene lookup returns CDR1 SGHVS and CDR2 FQNEAQ. The CDR3 is CASSRRGTDNSPLHF. The CDR3 DNA follows: TGTGCCAGCAGCCGCCGGGGGACAGATAATTCACCCCTCCACTTT.

This chain uses TRBV20-1 with TRBJ1-2; 7 bases fit TRBD1. After removal of 6 bases from V and 0 bases from J, the junction contained 16 bases not matched to a gene. Per the germline V gene, CDR1 is DFQATT and CDR2 is SNEGSKA (reference sequence). CDR3 length: 17 residues. Here the CDR3 DNA reads TGCAGTGCCCAAGGGCCGGGACAGCTTACTTCTAACTATGGCTACACCTTC. It translates to CSAQGPGQLTSNYGYTF.

CDR3 in DNA: TGTGCCAGCAGTTACTCCCAGGACAGGGCTGATGTCGAGACCCAGTACTTC. This encodes CASSYSQDRADVETQYF. The chain joins TRBV6-6 to TRBJ2-5, with TRBD1 identical over 8 bases. CDR1 and CDR2 from the germline V gene are MNHNY and SVGAGI (reference sequence). The ends lost 0 bases at V and 5 bases at J; junction bases unmatched: 11. CDR3 size: 17 residues.

The J gene is TRBJ2-1, the V gene TRBV7-2; D is perhaps TRBD2 (6 bases). The CDR3 contains 16 residues. Germline V gene data show CDR1 as SGHTA and CDR2 as FQGNSA. V was trimmed by 5 bases and J by 8 bases, leaving 22 bases between them. The CDR3 sequence is CASSHVSRGEADEQFF. CDR3 in DNA: TGTGCCAGCAGCCATGTTTCTCGAGGGGAGGCGGATGAGCAGTTCTTC. The full variable domain, in which reference TRBV7-2 and TRBJ2-1 provide the parts outside the CDR3, is GAGVSQSPSNKVTEKGKDVELRCDPISGHTALYWYRQSLGQGLEFLIYFQGNSAPDKSGLPSDRFSAERTGGSVSTLTIQRTQQEDSAVYLCASSHVSRGEADEQFFGPGTRLTVL.

The genes are TRBV29-1 and TRBJ2-1; 10 bases are a match to TRBD2. Germline CDR1 and CDR2: SQVTM and ANQGSEA. V lost 5 bases and J lost 7; bases outside the gene matches: 11. The CDR3 totals 15 residues. The CDR3 here is CSVLAGASGRNEQFF. CDR3 bases: TGCAGCGTTCTAGCGGGAGCGAGTGGAAGGAATGAGCAGTTCTTC.

The V call is TRBV5-1, the J call TRBJ2-2; D possibly corresponds to TRBD2 (6 bases). The CDR3 is 16 residues long. CDR1 and CDR2 (germline): SGHRS, YFSETQ. The V gene lost 8 bases and the J gene lost 4 bases, with 21 bases spanning the gap. The CDR3 here is CASSPSVKGGTGELFF. CDR3 bases: TGCGCCAGTAGCCCCTCGGTAAAGGGAGGCACCGGGGAGCTGTTTTTT.

J is TRBJ2-1 and V is TRBV20-1; possible D gene TRBD1, 5 bases. The CDR3 runs 15 residues. V was pared by 5 bases and J by 6 bases, with 20 bases between. Germline CDR1 DFQATT, CDR2 SNEGSKA (reference sequence). The CDR3 region is CSAHRWGHESNEQFF. The CDR3 DNA is TGCAGTGCTCACCGGTGGGGCCACGAGTCCAATGAGCAGTTCTTC.

This sequence joins TRBV4-3 and TRBJ1-4; 11 bases fit TRBD1. The V gene end was trimmed by 4 bases and the J gene end by 3 bases; junction bases not matched to a gene: 7. The CDR3 is 17 amino acids. Germline-derived CDR1 and CDR2 are LGHNA and YSLEER. The CDR3 region is CASSRSGTGGSNEKLFF. The CDR3 nucleotides read TGCGCCAGCAGCCGGTCCGGGACAGGGGGGTCTAATGAAAAACTGTTTTTT.

Notes on this clonotype: The junction does not match germline at one end; this may be a read error. The chain uses TRBV20-1 and TRBJ2-5; the D gene is possibly TRBD1 (5 bases). This CDR3 contains 13 residues. Germline lookup yields CDR1 DFQATT and CDR2 SNEGSKA (reference sequence). CDR3 loop: CGARGVDRETQYF. In DNA form, the CDR3 reads TGCGGTGCTAGAGGAGTCGACAGAGAGACCCAGTACTTC.